This T cell receptor beta chain is drawn from a study of graft-versus-host responses after intestinal transplantation. V was shortened by 2 bases and J by 0 bases, with 16 bases between the two germline ends. The CDR3 has 17 residues. Germline V gene lookup returns CDR1 SNHLY and CDR2 FYNNEI. Remarks on this clone: The antigen remains unidentified.

TCRdb's copy holds only in-frame clones and misses some; the assay was immunoSEQ multiplex PCR. This table has over 70,000 clones, about 94% appearing once. This TCR came from a human donor who received an intestinal transplant. The gene calls are TRBV2 and TRBJ1-1, with D possibly matching TRBD1 (5 bases). The sample consisted of unstimulated CD8+ T cells sorted from spleen or lymph node cells, taken before intestinal transplant. The CDR3 DNA sequence: TGTGCCAGCAGTGAACTTCAGGGCTTGATCATGAACACTGAAGCTTTCTTT. Translating it yields CASSELQGLIMNTEAFF.